These T cell receptor beta chains were read from a single sample in a study of cytomegalovirus exposure and HLA in healthy donors. The assay was immunoSEQ multiplex PCR, and TCRdb's table has in-frame clones only and misses some. Of about 170,000 clones listed, 72% were seen once; the top ten hold under 3%. The sample taken for sequencing was PBMCs. The receptors were sampled from a human donor in good health. Each CDR3 is given with its conserved first and last residue. A D gene is named only where the DNA matches it firmly. Expanded clones get a size class; other rows say once, few or many, or leave the size out.

clone size: .
D gene: .
J gene: TRBJ2-5
V gene: TRBV27
CDR3 DNA: TGTGCCAGCATCCCGAGGCTGACAGGCGGCATGGAGACCCAGTACTTC
CDR3 protein: CASIPRLTGGMETQYF

clone size: .
D gene: TRBD1
J gene: TRBJ1-1
V gene: TRBV25-1
CDR3 DNA: TGTGCCAGCACACAGGGGGCCTCAGTATCTCACACTGAAGCTTTCTTT
CDR3 protein: CASTQGASVSHTEAFF

clone size: .
D gene: TRBD2
J gene: TRBJ2-2
V gene: TRBV6-5
CDR3 DNA: TGTGCCAGCGGGAGGGCGAACACCGGGGAGCTGTTTTTT
CDR3 protein: CASGRANTGELFF

clone size: .
D gene: .
J gene: TRBJ2-5
V gene: TRBV19
CDR3 DNA: TGTGCCAGTACCGCAACTGGGGGCTACGAGACCCAGTACTTC
CDR3 protein: CASTATGGYETQYF

clone size: .
D gene: .
J gene: TRBJ1-1
V gene: TRBV6-4
CDR3 DNA: TGTGCCAGCAGCAAGACACTTAACACTGAAGCTTTCTTT
CDR3 protein: CASSKTLNTEAFF

clone size: .
D gene: TRBD1
J gene: TRBJ1-5
V gene: TRBV2
CDR3 DNA: TGTGCCAGCAGTGAAGCTTACAGGGGACCCAATCAGCCCCAGCATTTT
CDR3 protein: CASSEAYRGPNQPQHF

clone size: .
D gene: .
J gene: TRBJ1-2
V gene: TRBV14
CDR3 DNA: TGTGTCAGCAGCCAAGAATTGCACGGCTATGGCTACACCTTC
CDR3 protein: CVSSQELHGYGYTF

clone size: .
D gene: TRBD2
J gene: TRBJ2-7
V gene: TRBV27
CDR3 DNA: TGTGCCAGCAATACGGGACTAGCGGGTTCCTACGAGCAGTACTTC
CDR3 protein: CASNTGLAGSYEQYF

clone size: .
D gene: .
J gene: TRBJ1-1
V gene: TRBV19
CDR3 DNA: TGTGCCAGTAGTGAGCCACCCTCCGAAGCTTTCTTT
CDR3 protein: CASSEPPSEAFF

clone size: few
D gene: TRBD1
J gene: TRBJ2-7
V gene: TRBV9
CDR3 DNA: TGTGCCAGCAGCGTACGGGACAGGGACTTCTACGAGCAGTACTTC
CDR3 protein: CASSVRDRDFYEQYF

clone size: .
D gene: .
J gene: TRBJ1-5
V gene: TRBV6-5
CDR3 DNA: TGTGCCAGCAGTTACTCGCCAGGGAGCAATCAGCCCCAGCATTTT
CDR3 protein: CASSYSPGSNQPQHF

clone size: .
D gene: TRBD1
J gene: TRBJ1-6
V gene: TRBV19
CDR3 DNA: TGTGCCAGTAGTACGGGACAGGGTCCTTCACCCCTCCACTTT
CDR3 protein: CASSTGQGPSPLHF

clone size: .
D gene: .
J gene: TRBJ2-5
V gene: TRBV9
CDR3 DNA: TGTGCCAGCAGCGTAGGGAACGGGATAGGGGAGACCCAGTACTTC
CDR3 protein: CASSVGNGIGETQYF

clone size: .
D gene: TRBD2
J gene: TRBJ2-7
V gene: TRBV2
CDR3 DNA: TGTGCCAGCAAAAGGACGGGACTAGCATCTAGGGAGAGTTACGAGCAGTACTTC
CDR3 protein: CASKRTGLASRESYEQYF

clone size: .
D gene: .
J gene: TRBJ1-4
V gene: TRBV7-9
CDR3 DNA: TGTGCCAGCAGCTTTTCCAGCCGGGGGGAAAAACTGTTTTTT
CDR3 protein: CASSFSSRGEKLFF

clone size: .
D gene: .
J gene: TRBJ2-7
V gene: TRBV11-1
CDR3 DNA: TGTGCCAGCAGCTTTCAACTCCAGGATCCGCAGTACTTC
CDR3 protein: CASSFQLQDPQYF

clone size: .
D gene: TRBD1
J gene: TRBJ1-1
V gene: TRBV5-1
CDR3 DNA: TGCGCCAGCAGCTGGACAGGGGGCGCGAACACTGAAGCTTTCTTT
CDR3 protein: CASSWTGGANTEAFF

clone size: .
D gene: .
J gene: TRBJ2-1
V gene: TRBV11-2
CDR3 DNA: TGTGCCAGCAGCCCCTTAGGTGGGCCAGGGGAGCAGTTCTTC
CDR3 protein: CASSPLGGPGEQFF

clone size: few
D gene: .
J gene: TRBJ1-1
V gene: TRBV9
CDR3 DNA: TGTGCCAGCAGCGTGCAGGGAAACACTGAAGCTTTCTTT
CDR3 protein: CASSVQGNTEAFF

clone size: .
D gene: .
J gene: TRBJ1-2
V gene: TRBV7-3
CDR3 DNA: TGTGCCAGCAGCTTATCAGGGCTGGGAGGCTACACCTTC
CDR3 protein: CASSLSGLGGYTF